These 20 T cell receptor beta chains came from one sample sequenced in a study of OX40 agonist ivuxolimab in advanced cancers. TCRdb's copy holds only in-frame clones and misses some; the assay was immunoSEQ multiplex PCR. The sample holds about 80,000 clones; about nine tenths are singletons and the top ten take roughly 8.6%. The sequencing here drew on CD4+ or CD8+ T cells sorted from blood, taken in a trial of the OX40 agonist ivuxolimab. All receptors come from an adult with an advanced solid tumor such as melanoma, head and neck, liver or kidney cancer.

The chain is built from TRBV16 and TRBJ1-5, with 7 bases matching TRBD1. The J segment lost 6 bases and the V segment lost 7 bases, leaving 12 bases of the junction unmatched. Per the germline V gene, CDR1 is KGHSY and CDR2 is FQNENV. The CDR3 length is 15 residues. Here the CDR3 DNA reads TGTGCCAGCACCCGAGGAGGACAGGCAGGTCAGCCCCAGCATTTT. Translating gives CASTRGGQAGQPQHF.

The rearrangement links TRBV4-1 to TRBJ2-1; D remains unclear. The CDR3 spans 13 residues. The ends were cut back, 1 base at V and 6 bases at J, with 7 bases in the middle. Germline CDR1 is MGHRA and CDR2 is YSYEKL. The CDR3 DNA reads TGCGCCAGCAGCCAAGCAATCCCCAATGAGCAGTTCTTC. This translates into CASSQAIPNEQFF.

The chain carries TRBV7-9 and TRBJ1-5; D call uncertain. Germline V gives CDR1 SEHNR, CDR2 FQNEAQ (reference sequence). The CDR3 is made up of 15 amino acids. Deletions cut 1 base from V and 4 bases from J, with 11 bases between. For the CDR3, the DNA is TGTGCCAGCAGCTTAGGACTCCAGCCTAATCAGCCCCAGCATTTT. Protein product: CASSLGLQPNQPQHF.

This chain connects TRBV5-1 to TRBJ2-1; D is unresolved. Germline V lookup: CDR1 SGHRS, CDR2 YFSETQ. CDR3 length: 14 amino acids. V was shortened by 2 bases and J by 4 bases, with 10 bases between the two germline ends. CDR3 loop: CASSLTGSYNEQFF. The CDR3 nucleotides are TGCGCCAGCAGCTTAACGGGTTCTTACAATGAGCAGTTCTTC.

The chain employs TRBV30 and TRBJ1-2; 12 bases are a match to TRBD1. Germline assignment: CDR1 GTSNPN and CDR2 SVGIG (reference sequence). The length of the CDR3 is 12 residues. Trimming took 4 bases from V and 8 from J; bases not matched to a gene: 2. CDR3 sequence: CAWTGTGGGYTF. The DNA of the CDR3 is TGTGCCTGGACCGGGACAGGGGGCGGCTACACCTTC. Drawing the rest from reference TRBV30 and TRBJ1-2, the complete variable domain is SQTIHQWPATLVQPVGSPLSLECTVEGTSNPNLYWYRQAAGRGLQLLFYSVGIGQISSEVPQNLSASRPQDRQFILSSKKLLLSDSGFYLCAWTGTGGGYTFGSGTRLTVV.

Comment on this clone: Mismatch with germline at one junction end may stem from a read error. This chain links TRBV7-3 with TRBJ2-1; TRBD2 agrees at 10 bases. The CDR3 has 15 amino acids. Germline values: CDR1 SGHTA, CDR2 FQGTGA. The CDR3 bases are TGTGCCAGCACCTTACTAGCGGGACCGGGTAATGAGCAGTTCTTC. The encoded protein is CASTLLAGPGNEQFF.

The rearrangement uses TRBV5-4 and TRBJ2-4; D is perhaps TRBD1 (7 bases). Trimming stripped 3 bases from V and 9 bases from J, with 22 bases between. The CDR3 covers 16 residues. Germline V gene sequence: CDR1 SGHNT, CDR2 YYREEE (reference sequence). The CDR3 sequence is CASSWGHAGGPAIQYF. Written as DNA, the CDR3 is TGTGCCAGCAGCTGGGGCCATGCAGGGGGGCCTGCCATTCAGTACTTC.

The chain couples TRBV21-1 to TRBJ2-2; TRBD1 reflects the table's D call only, with no check against the DNA. TRBV21-1 is termed a pseudogene. This CDR3 has 22 amino acids. For the CDR3, the DNA is TGTGCCAGCAGCAAAGGGAGACCCCTTGACCCCCCTCTACAGGGGGCGAACGGGGAGCTGTTTTTT. As protein: CASSKGRPLDPPLQGANGELFF.

The genes are TRBV7-6 and TRBJ1-4, with 7 bases aligning to TRBD1. Germline lookup yields CDR1 SGHVS and CDR2 FNYEAQ. After removal of 4 bases from V and 5 bases from J, the junction contained 10 bases not matched to a gene. The CDR3 loop spans 16 amino acids. Here the CDR3 DNA reads TGTGCCAGCAGCTCGTACACCGGGACAGAGAATGAAAAACTGTTTTTT. Translation gives CASSSYTGTENEKLFF.

The CDR3 DNA follows: TGTGCCAGCAGTGAGGTTATTCTGACCTACGAGCAGTACTTC. Its translation: CASSEVILTYEQYF. V gene TRBV6-1 combines with J gene TRBJ2-7; D unresolved. CDR1 is MNHNS and CDR2 is SASEGT in the germline V gene. This CDR3 spans 14 amino acids. Trimming left V 3 bases short and J 2 bases short, with 11 bases between.

The rearrangement joins TRBV27 to TRBJ1-2, with a tentative D call TRBD1 (5 bases). V shed 6 bases and J shed 0 bases, with 11 bases lying between them. Per the germline V gene, CDR1 is MNHEY and CDR2 is SMNVEV (reference sequence). This CDR3 region has 14 residues. DNA of the CDR3: TGTGCCAGCAGCCTACAGGCGGCTAACTATGGCTACACCTTC. This codes for CASSLQAANYGYTF.

The V call is TRBV9, the J call TRBJ2-1, with a weak D call TRBD2 (5 bases). The CDR3 runs 14 residues. Trimming stripped 4 bases from V and 4 bases from J, with 12 bases between. The germline CDR1 and CDR2 sequences are SGDLS and YYNGEE. CDR3 region: CASSTRTSYNEQFF. DNA of the CDR3: TGTGCCAGCAGCACCAGGACTTCGTACAATGAGCAGTTCTTC.

The genes are TRBV9 and TRBJ2-1, with TRBD1 as a possible D gene (5 bases). Trimming stripped 0 bases from V and 7 bases from J, with 11 bases between. This CDR3 has 14 residues. Germline-derived CDR1 and CDR2 are SGDLS and YYNGEE. CDR3 residues: CASSVDPGMNEQFF. CDR3 nucleotides: TGTGCCAGCAGCGTAGACCCAGGGATGAATGAGCAGTTCTTC.

This clone was detected once. The rearrangement joins TRBV7-8 to TRBJ1-5; D gene ambiguous. The CDR3 runs 14 residues. V was pared by 5 bases and J by 6 bases, with 14 bases between. Germline V gene sequence: CDR1 SGHVS, CDR2 FQNEAQ. CDR3 amino acids: CASSLHLWGQPQHF. The DNA of the CDR3 is TGTGCCAGCAGCCTACATCTGTGGGGTCAGCCCCAGCATTTT.

The chain employs TRBV25-1 and TRBJ2-5; 7 bases are shared with TRBD1. In germline, CDR1 is MGHDK, CDR2 SYGVNS. V lost 7 bases to trimming and J lost 2 bases; unmatched junction nucleotides: 4. The CDR3 length is 13 residues. Here the CDR3 reads CASTTGAQETQYF. In DNA, the CDR3 is TGTGCCAGCACCACAGGGGCGCAAGAGACCCAGTACTTC.

The chain is built from TRBV9 and TRBJ2-7; 9 bases map to TRBD2. Germline CDR1 and CDR2: SGDLS and YYNGEE. V lost 4 bases, J lost 3 bases, and 5 bases stayed unmatched. The CDR3 has 14 residues. The CDR3 DNA follows: TGTGCCAGCAGCCCTAGCGGGGTGGGCTACGAGCAGTACTTC. Protein product: CASSPSGVGYEQYF.

This chain links TRBV6-5 with TRBJ1-2, with D possibly TRBD1 on 6 matching bases. The V end was cut by 4 bases, the J end by 7 bases, with 10 bases between. The V gene's germline CDR1 is MNHEY and CDR2 SVGAGI. The CDR3 loop spans 12 amino acids. CDR3 nucleotides: TGTGCCAGCAGTTTGTCAGGGGTTGGCTACACCTTC. Translating it yields CASSLSGVGYTF.

The rearrangement uses TRBV7-8 and TRBJ1-4; TRBD1 matches 8 bases. The CDR3 length is 14 residues. The germline CDR1 and CDR2 sequences are SGHVS and FQNEAQ. With 6 bases clipped from V and 5 bases from J, the junction kept 5 bases outside the gene matches. The CDR3 protein is CASRQTGANEKLFF. CDR3 nucleotide sequence: TGTGCCAGCAGACAGACAGGGGCAAATGAAAAACTGTTTTTT.

V is TRBV2 and J is TRBJ1-2; TRBD1 aligns across 12 bases. The V and J ends lost 4 bases and 6 bases, in that order; junction bases with no gene match: 9. The CDR3 has 16 amino acids. Germline V gene data show CDR1 as SNHLY and CDR2 as FYNNEI. The CDR3 region is CASSAGQGAYVDGYTF. CDR3 bases: TGTGCCAGCAGTGCGGGACAGGGGGCGTACGTTGATGGCTACACCTTC.

This clone was seen only a few times. This rearrangement joins TRBV13 to TRBJ1-2, with D perhaps matching TRBD1 (5 bases). Looked up from germline, CDR1 is PRHDT and CDR2 is FYEKMQ (reference sequence). The CDR3 contains 14 residues. Between the trimmed V and J ends, which lost 1 base and 9 bases, there was a span of 15 bases. The CDR3 DNA reads TGTGCCAGCAGCTTAGTTGGGCAGGGAGTAAGCTACACCTTC. The encoded protein is CASSLVGQGVSYTF.